What follows describes a single T cell receptor (beta chain). Its antigen is unidentified. Germline values: CDR1 MNHEY, CDR2 SMNVEV (reference sequence). CDR3 length equals 16 residues. V gave up 11 bases and J gave up 1 base; unmatched junction bases: 11. The sample is drawn from a study of CD8 T cells in Susac syndrome. Random hexamers were used to reverse transcribe 0.5 to 1 ug of RNA. TCRdb processed the immunoSEQ multiplex PCR reads anew with MiXCR; each CDR3 protein has one entry. The data show about 400,000 distinct CDR3 sequences, roughly 85% seen once. Whole-study findings and limits: Regarding the TCR sequencing and HLA analysis, the study admitted that a relatively small number of individuals were involved.

Patients with stable or active relapsing-remitting disease, all of them treatment-naive, made up the multiple sclerosis controls. The sample comprised CD8+ T cells from PBMCs. This rearrangement joins TRBV27 to TRBJ2-2; 9 bases fit TRBD1. The sequence was collected from a human donor with multiple sclerosis. The CDR3 sequence: CACAGGGQGNTGELFF. The CDR3 DNA reads as TGTGCCTGCGCGGGCGGGGGACAGGGGAACACCGGGGAGCTGTTTTTT.